This is a list of T cell receptor beta chains from one sample in a study of technical replicates of blood from a few donors. Repertoires were generated with immunoSEQ multiplex PCR, while TCRdb's copy carries only in-frame clones and drops some. This repertoire shows more than 65,000 clones, approximately 96% found once; its top ten account for about 0.29%. Sequenced input: T cells isolated from PBMCs. These receptor sequences come from a human donor in good health. Each CDR3 is given with its conserved first and last residue. D genes are given only for firm matches. A row's size may be missing; if present it is once, few, many or a size class.

j_call: TRBJ1-4
clone_size: NA
d_call: TRBD1
v_call: TRBV7-2
cdr3_nt: TGTGCCAGCAGCTTATCGGGGACAGGTTATGAAAAACTGTTTTTT
cdr3_aa: CASSLSGTGYEKLFF

j_call: TRBJ2-1
clone_size: NA
d_call: NA
v_call: TRBV7-3
cdr3_nt: TGTGCCAGCAGCTTAAAAGGGGATAATGAGCAGTTCTTC
cdr3_aa: CASSLKGDNEQFF

j_call: TRBJ2-3
clone_size: NA
d_call: NA
v_call: TRBV9
cdr3_nt: TGTGCCAGCAGCGTAGCCGGGGGACCGACAGATACGCAGTATTTT
cdr3_aa: CASSVAGGPTDTQYF

j_call: TRBJ2-7
clone_size: NA
d_call: NA
v_call: TRBV5-1
cdr3_nt: TGCGCCAGCAGCTTAGAGGTCCGGAGCTCCTACGAGCAGTACTTC
cdr3_aa: CASSLEVRSSYEQYF

j_call: TRBJ2-5
clone_size: NA
d_call: TRBD1
v_call: TRBV4-3
cdr3_nt: TGCGCCAGCAGCCAATCAGGGGGCAGAAAGACCCAGTACTTC
cdr3_aa: CASSQSGGRKTQYF

j_call: TRBJ2-2
clone_size: NA
d_call: TRBD2
v_call: TRBV5-6
cdr3_nt: TGTGCCAGCAGCGGCGGGAGCTGGACCGGGGAGCTGTTTTTT
cdr3_aa: CASSGGSWTGELFF

j_call: TRBJ2-3
clone_size: NA
d_call: NA
v_call: TRBV5-6
cdr3_nt: TGTGCCAGCAGCTTGTCAGGGGCAGATACGCAGTATTTT
cdr3_aa: CASSLSGADTQYF

j_call: TRBJ2-1
clone_size: NA
d_call: NA
v_call: TRBV9
cdr3_nt: TGTGCCAGCAGCGTAGTTCGCGCGAGCGGTGAGCAGTTCTTC
cdr3_aa: CASSVVRASGEQFF

j_call: TRBJ1-3
clone_size: NA
d_call: TRBD1
v_call: TRBV7-2
cdr3_nt: TGTGCCAGCAGCTTTACTGAGGGGGCAGCTGGAAACACCATATATTTT
cdr3_aa: CASSFTEGAAGNTIYF

j_call: TRBJ2-7
clone_size: NA
d_call: NA
v_call: TRBV9
cdr3_nt: TGTGCCAGCAGTGCGGGACTCATCTTCTACGAGCAGTACTTC
cdr3_aa: CASSAGLIFYEQYF

j_call: TRBJ2-3
clone_size: NA
d_call: TRBD1
v_call: TRBV5-1
cdr3_nt: TGCGCCAGCAGCTTGGCCCCCTTAGACAGGGCAAGGGCAGATACGCAGTATTTT
cdr3_aa: CASSLAPLDRARADTQYF

j_call: TRBJ1-2
clone_size: NA
d_call: NA
v_call: TRBV19
cdr3_nt: TGTGCCAGTAGTATAGGGGACAATAACTATGGCTACACCTTC
cdr3_aa: CASSIGDNNYGYTF

j_call: TRBJ2-5
clone_size: NA
d_call: TRBD2
v_call: TRBV6-4
cdr3_nt: TGTGCCAGCAGCCTTACTAGCGCCCGTACGTCGGAGACCCAGTACTTC
cdr3_aa: CASSLTSARTSETQYF

j_call: TRBJ2-7
clone_size: NA
d_call: NA
v_call: TRBV2
cdr3_nt: TGTGCCAGCAGTGGAGAGCGGGTGCCCTCCTACGAGCAGTACTTC
cdr3_aa: CASSGERVPSYEQYF

j_call: TRBJ2-2
clone_size: once
d_call: TRBD2
v_call: TRBV9
cdr3_nt: TGTGCCAGCAGCGTAGAGGGACTACCCCGAGGCAGCACCGGGGAGCTGTTTTTT
cdr3_aa: CASSVEGLPRGSTGELFF

j_call: TRBJ2-7
clone_size: NA
d_call: TRBD1
v_call: TRBV2
cdr3_nt: TGTGCCAGCAGTGATCCCAATCGGGACAGGGGGCCGTACGAGCAGTACTTC
cdr3_aa: CASSDPNRDRGPYEQYF

j_call: TRBJ2-1
clone_size: NA
d_call: NA
v_call: TRBV7-2
cdr3_nt: TGTGCCAGCAGCTTATTTTACGGGTACAATGAGCAGTTCTTC
cdr3_aa: CASSLFYGYNEQFF

j_call: TRBJ2-2
clone_size: NA
d_call: NA
v_call: TRBV21-1
cdr3_nt: TGTGCCAGCAGCAAAGCGCACAAATCAACAGGGGAGGACACCGGGGAGCTGTTTTTT
cdr3_aa: CASSKAHKSTGEDTGELFF

j_call: TRBJ2-5
clone_size: NA
d_call: TRBD1
v_call: TRBV9
cdr3_nt: TGTGCCAGCAGCGTAGCCGGGACAGAAAAAGAGACCCAGTACTTC
cdr3_aa: CASSVAGTEKETQYF

j_call: TRBJ2-7
clone_size: NA
d_call: TRBD2
v_call: TRBV18
cdr3_nt: TGTGCCAGCTCACCGAGGACTAGCGGGAGCTACGAGCAGTACTTC
cdr3_aa: CASSPRTSGSYEQYF

j_call: TRBJ2-2
clone_size: NA
d_call: NA
v_call: TRBV4-3
cdr3_nt: TGCGCCAGCAGCCAAGGAACACCCCCCGGGGAGCTGTTTTTT
cdr3_aa: CASSQGTPPGELFF

j_call: TRBJ1-1
clone_size: NA
d_call: NA
v_call: TRBV6-1
cdr3_nt: TGTGCCAGCATGAGACAGCTCAGGGGTAACACTGAAGCTTTCTTT
cdr3_aa: CASMRQLRGNTEAFF

j_call: TRBJ1-1
clone_size: NA
d_call: NA
v_call: TRBV6-6
cdr3_nt: TGTGCCAGCAGTTTTTCATTCAACACTGAAGCTTTCTTT
cdr3_aa: CASSFSFNTEAFF

j_call: TRBJ1-2
clone_size: NA
d_call: TRBD1
v_call: TRBV28
cdr3_nt: TGTGCCAGCAGGTCCGGACAGGGCACCTATGGCTACACCTTC
cdr3_aa: CASRSGQGTYGYTF

j_call: TRBJ2-1
clone_size: once
d_call: TRBD2
v_call: TRBV9
cdr3_nt: TGTGCCAGCAGCGTAGCGATGACGACTAGCGGGAGTATTGAGCAGTTCTTC
cdr3_aa: CASSVAMTTSGSIEQFF

j_call: TRBJ1-2
clone_size: NA
d_call: NA
v_call: TRBV6-1
cdr3_nt: TGTGCCAGCAGTGATTCTCTGGTTGGCACCTATGGCTACACCTTC
cdr3_aa: CASSDSLVGTYGYTF

j_call: TRBJ1-2
clone_size: once
d_call: TRBD1
v_call: TRBV19
cdr3_nt: TGTGCCAGTAGTACGCGCACCGGACAGGGGGCAGCTGGCTACACCTTC
cdr3_aa: CASSTRTGQGAAGYTF

j_call: TRBJ2-3
clone_size: NA
d_call: TRBD1
v_call: TRBV7-6
cdr3_nt: TGTGCCAGCAGCTTAGTTTCCGGACAGGGGGCCCCAGATACGCAGTATTTT
cdr3_aa: CASSLVSGQGAPDTQYF

j_call: TRBJ1-3
clone_size: once
d_call: NA
v_call: TRBV5-1
cdr3_nt: TGCGCCAGCAGCTTGGTACAGGAGCCCGGAAACACCATATATTTT
cdr3_aa: CASSLVQEPGNTIYF

j_call: TRBJ1-2
clone_size: NA
d_call: TRBD1
v_call: TRBV6-5
cdr3_nt: TGTGCCAGCAGTCGCTTAGACAGGGAGGATGGCTACACCTTC
cdr3_aa: CASSRLDREDGYTF

j_call: TRBJ2-1
clone_size: NA
d_call: TRBD2
v_call: TRBV4-1
cdr3_nt: TGCGCCAGCAGCCAAGATTCAGCGGGAGTCGCCTACAATGAGCAGTTCTTC
cdr3_aa: CASSQDSAGVAYNEQFF

j_call: TRBJ1-1
clone_size: NA
d_call: TRBD1
v_call: TRBV29-1
cdr3_nt: TGCAGCGTAGATGGACAGGGACGGACTGAAGCTTTCTTT
cdr3_aa: CSVDGQGRTEAFF

j_call: TRBJ2-2
clone_size: once
d_call: NA
v_call: TRBV5-4
cdr3_nt: TGTGCCAGCAGCTTGGGAGGGAGGAACACCGGGGAGCTGTTTTTT
cdr3_aa: CASSLGGRNTGELFF

j_call: TRBJ2-3
clone_size: NA
d_call: TRBD2
v_call: TRBV2
cdr3_nt: TGTGCCAGTAGTCGGGTAGCGGGAGTTGAAGATACGCAGTATTTT
cdr3_aa: CASSRVAGVEDTQYF

j_call: TRBJ2-4
clone_size: NA
d_call: NA
v_call: TRBV2
cdr3_nt: TGTGCCAGCAGATTCACCATAGAAAACATTCAGTACTTC
cdr3_aa: CASRFTIENIQYF

j_call: TRBJ2-3
clone_size: NA
d_call: NA
v_call: TRBV7-2
cdr3_nt: TGTGCCAGCAGCTTCCGGGCAGATACGCAGTATTTT
cdr3_aa: CASSFRADTQYF

j_call: TRBJ1-2
clone_size: NA
d_call: NA
v_call: TRBV19
cdr3_nt: TGTGCCAGTAGTGAACCGGGTCCCGGTGTCAGCTTC
cdr3_aa: CASSEPGPGVSF

j_call: TRBJ2-1
clone_size: NA
d_call: NA
v_call: TRBV13
cdr3_nt: TGTGCCAGCAGCCTGACAGGGACTTACAATGAGCAGTTCTTC
cdr3_aa: CASSLTGTYNEQFF

j_call: TRBJ2-7
clone_size: once
d_call: TRBD1
v_call: TRBV5-8
cdr3_nt: TGTGCCAGCAGTTCCGACAGGGCTCGTAAGCAGTACTTC
cdr3_aa: CASSSDRARKQYF

j_call: TRBJ1-2
clone_size: once
d_call: NA
v_call: TRBV6-5
cdr3_nt: TGTGCCAGCAGTTACCGAGACACCTATGGCTACACCTTC
cdr3_aa: CASSYRDTYGYTF

j_call: TRBJ2-7
clone_size: NA
d_call: NA
v_call: TRBV6-1
cdr3_nt: TGTGCCAGCAGCCTCCATGTTGAGTCAACCTACGAGCAGTACTTC
cdr3_aa: CASSLHVESTYEQYF

j_call: TRBJ2-1
clone_size: NA
d_call: NA
v_call: TRBV7-9
cdr3_nt: TGTGCCAGCACCTCGACAGCCATGGGTGAGCAGTTCTTC
cdr3_aa: CASTSTAMGEQFF

j_call: TRBJ2-7
clone_size: NA
d_call: TRBD2
v_call: TRBV10-3
cdr3_nt: TGTGCCACTTGGACTAGCGGGAGTAGCTCCTACGAGCAGTACTTC
cdr3_aa: CATWTSGSSSYEQYF

j_call: TRBJ2-7
clone_size: NA
d_call: NA
v_call: TRBV7-9
cdr3_nt: TGTGCCAGCAGCTTAGCACAGATCTCCTACGAGCAGTACTTC
cdr3_aa: CASSLAQISYEQYF